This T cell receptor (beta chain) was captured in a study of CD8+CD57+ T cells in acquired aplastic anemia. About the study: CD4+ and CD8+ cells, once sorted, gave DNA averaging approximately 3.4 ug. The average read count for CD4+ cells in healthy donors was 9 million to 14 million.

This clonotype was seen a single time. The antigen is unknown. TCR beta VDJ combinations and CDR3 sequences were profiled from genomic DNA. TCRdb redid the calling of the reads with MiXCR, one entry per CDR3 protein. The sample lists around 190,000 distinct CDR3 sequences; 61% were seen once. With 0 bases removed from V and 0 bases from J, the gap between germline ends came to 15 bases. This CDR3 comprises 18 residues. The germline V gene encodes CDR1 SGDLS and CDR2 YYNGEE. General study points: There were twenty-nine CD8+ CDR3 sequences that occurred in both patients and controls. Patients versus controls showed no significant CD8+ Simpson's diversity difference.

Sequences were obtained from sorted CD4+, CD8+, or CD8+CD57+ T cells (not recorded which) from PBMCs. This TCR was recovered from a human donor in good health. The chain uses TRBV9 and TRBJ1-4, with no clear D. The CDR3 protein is CASSVAVETPATNEKLFF. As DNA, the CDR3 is TGTGCCAGCAGCGTAGCTGTGGAGACGCCTGCAACTAATGAAAAACTGTTTTTT.